This entry lists 9 T cell receptor beta chains sequenced from one sample in a study of blood T cell repertoires in COVID-19. Some clones are missing from TCRdb's copy, which holds only in-frame ones; the method was immunoSEQ multiplex PCR. The sample shows some 450,000 clones, approximately 88% of them seen only once. Specimen: peripheral blood. Receptor source: a woman in her fifties or sixties with COVID-19, enrolled during active disease.

This rearrangement joins TRBV5-1 to TRBJ2-3, with D perhaps TRBD2 (7 bases). Between the trimmed V and J ends, which lost 1 base and 2 bases, there was a span of 8 bases. Germline V gene lookup returns CDR1 SGHRS and CDR2 YFSETQ. This CDR3 is built from 14 residues. CDR3: CASSLRGATDTQYF. The CDR3 nucleotides are TGCGCCAGCAGCTTGCGGGGGGCCACAGATACGCAGTATTTT.

This chain links TRBV30 with TRBJ1-2; D uncertain. This CDR3 region has 14 residues. The V gene's germline CDR1 is GTSNPN and CDR2 SVGIG (reference sequence). The germline V and J ends were trimmed by 7 bases and 4 bases, with 19 bases remaining between them. The CDR3 region has the DNA TGTGCCTCAGGAAGGAGGTATGAAGGCTATGGCTACACCTTC. Translated, it gives CASGRRYEGYGYTF.

The gene calls are TRBV3-1 (or the pseudogene TRBV3-2) and TRBJ1-3, with a weak D call TRBD1 (6 bases). Deletions cut 4 bases from V and 0 bases from J, with 13 bases between. The germline V gene has CDR1 LGHDT and CDR2 YNNKEL (reference sequence). The CDR3 contains 16 residues. CDR3 DNA sequence: TGTGCCAGCAGCCGGGGGCAGGTCTTCTCTGGAAACACCATATATTTT. Its translation: CASSRGQVFSGNTIYF.

This rearrangement joins TRBV28 to TRBJ2-7; 7 bases map to TRBD1. The V gene end was trimmed by 6 bases and the J gene end by 4 bases; junction bases not matched to a gene: 9. This CDR3 comprises 14 residues. The V gene's germline CDR1 is MDHEN and CDR2 SYDVKM. The CDR3: CASSRTGAGYEQYF. The CDR3 bases are TGTGCCAGCAGCCGTACAGGGGCCGGGTACGAGCAGTACTTC.

This rearrangement joins TRBV11-2 to TRBJ2-7; D uncertain. This CDR3 is built from 11 residues. Germline V gives CDR1 SGHAT, CDR2 FQNNGV. Deletions cut 5 bases from V and 7 bases from J, with 9 bases between. The CDR3, as DNA: TGTGCCAGCAGCCCCCCCGGGGAGCAGTACTTC. Amino acid sequence: CASSPPGEQYF.

The chain employs TRBV3-1 (or the pseudogene TRBV3-2) and TRBJ2-2, with D perhaps matching TRBD1 (7 bases). Germline V CDR1 and CDR2: LGHDT, YNNKEL (reference sequence). The CDR3 sequence is 16 residues long. V lost 6 bases to trimming and J lost 1 base, with 15 bases between them. The CDR3 spells CASRNSGGKNTGELFF. CDR3 nucleotide sequence: TGTGCCAGCAGAAACTCAGGGGGGAAGAACACCGGGGAGCTGTTTTTT.

The gene calls are TRBV4-1 and TRBJ2-7; 7 nucleotides agree with TRBD2. The V gene's germline CDR1 is MGHRA and CDR2 YSYEKL. V dropped 5 bases and J dropped 7; count of bases not matched to a gene: 14. This CDR3 is built from 15 residues. The CDR3 here is CASSGGRALGGEQYF. The CDR3 DNA is TGCGCCAGCAGCGGGGGGAGGGCGTTGGGAGGAGAGCAGTACTTC.

The chain couples TRBV5-6 to TRBJ2-3; TRBD2 aligns across 10 bases. The germline V gene has CDR1 SGHDT and CDR2 YYEEEE. The CDR3 totals 15 residues. Losses at the gene ends were 6 bases for V and 0 bases for J; bases not matched to a gene: 4. CDR3 DNA: TGTGCCAGCATCGGACTAGCGGTTAGCACAGATACGCAGTATTTT. Protein product: CASIGLAVSTDTQYF.

Only one count was recorded for this clone. The chain has TRBV21-1 and TRBJ1-6. TRBV21-1 is a listed pseudogene. The CDR3 is 21 amino acids. This CDR3 is CPTRTSGGTGGRGSYNSPLHF. The CDR3 DNA sequence: TGTCCCACCCGCACCTCGGGGGGCACCGGGGGCCGGGGCTCCTATAATTCACCCCTCCACTTT.